This T cell receptor beta chain was identified in a study of regulatory T cells in long-lasting Graves disease. This clonotype has at least ten counts. The antigen is unknown. V was clipped by 10 bases and J by 5 bases; unmatched bases: 5. CDR3 length equals 12 residues. Germline V gene data show CDR1 as SNHLY and CDR2 as FYNNEI. Sample time point: persistent/refractory GD, antithyroid drugs over 5 years with positive TRAb. The TCR library used RNA extracted from PBMCs. Collection of peripheral blood (roughly 9 milliliters) was done using EDTA tubes. Investigators prepared the TCR beta libraries by applying iRepertoire HTBI primers and Arm-PCR of CDR3 regions. Via MiXCR, TCRdb re-called the multiplex PCR reads, giving one row per CDR3 protein. The repertoire holds under 450,000 distinct CDR3 sequences, with 23% as singletons. General observations from the study: Whereas new patients shared 950 to 1,000 public clonotypes, persistent patients shared more, at under 3,500. Persistent disease preferred TRBV28, TRBJ1-2 and TRBJ2-5. Accuracy might have suffered from few samples.

Sequenced material: peripheral blood mononuclear cells (PBMCs), taken when the disease was refractory, from a patient treated with antithyroid drugs. The chain joins TRBV2 to TRBJ1-5; 7 bases map to TRBD1. The clonotype was recovered from a female donor with Graves disease. CDR3 loop: CATRDRDQPQHF. The DNA of the CDR3 is TGTGCCACCAGGGACAGAGATCAGCCCCAGCATTTT.